A selection of T cell receptor beta chains follows, all from one sample in a study of T cells expressing NK-cell markers. Reprocessing the 5' RACE reads, TCRdb reports a single entry for every CDR3 protein and omits DNA. The table lists approximately 420,000 distinct CDR3 sequences. The sample was blood T cells: a sorted CD56 or NKG2C T cell subset, CD4+ or CD8+ T cells, or bulk PBMC T cells (not recorded which). These receptors all come from a woman aged 50 to 65 in good health. CDR3s include the opening cysteine and the closing phenylalanine or tryptophan. Each record gives: J gene, V gene, CDR3 protein.

J: TRBJ1-5; V: TRBV6-5; CDR3: CASSSTGVPGQPQHF
J: TRBJ2-1; V: TRBV7-9; CDR3: CASSSPSWNEQFF
J: TRBJ2-2; V: TRBV5-1; CDR3: CASSLLAGGSTLNTGELFF
J: TRBJ2-7; V: TRBV20-1; CDR3: CSASPPLRFTYEQYF
J: TRBJ2-1; V: TRBV5-1; CDR3: CASSGRRDLYNEQFF
J: TRBJ2-7; V: TRBV5-6; CDR3: CASSSVASGDAYEQYF
J: TRBJ1-1; V: TRBV9; CDR3: CASSVTGALNTEAFF
J: TRBJ2-1; V: TRBV24-1; CDR3: CATSEGWVVDEQFF
J: TRBJ1-2; V: TRBV12-3/TRBV12-4; CDR3: CASSRLYGYTF
J: TRBJ2-7; V: TRBV12-3/TRBV12-4; CDR3: CASSLGTSGLPYEQYF
J: TRBJ1-6; V: TRBV4-1; CDR3: CASSQGTTKGNSPLHF
J: TRBJ2-1; V: TRBV27; CDR3: CASRGAAGAYNEQFF
J: TRBJ2-7; V: TRBV6-5; CDR3: CASGSLIYEQYF
J: TRBJ2-1; V: TRBV6-5; CDR3: CASSYSNSGRSSYNEQFF
J: TRBJ2-2; V: TRBV5-1; CDR3: CASSLARPNTGELFF
J: TRBJ2-1; V: TRBV12-3/TRBV12-4; CDR3: CASSPGPNNEQFF
J: TRBJ2-3; V: TRBV25-1; CDR3: CASSALATSHTDTQYF
J: TRBJ1-6; V: TRBV19; CDR3: CASSRRQGSSPLHF
J: TRBJ1-6; V: TRBV21-1; CDR3: CASSNAYKDGKTGSSYNSPLHF
J: TRBJ1-1; V: TRBV5-1; CDR3: CASSFEGTGTTEAFF
J: TRBJ2-1; V: TRBV10-3; CDR3: CAISESLAGGPGEQFF
J: TRBJ1-2; V: TRBV21-1; CDR3: CASSRRRVYGYTF
J: TRBJ2-2; V: TRBV4-1; CDR3: CASSQGLQDYANTGELFF
J: TRBJ2-5; V: TRBV12-3/TRBV12-4; CDR3: CASSFHPSLGEETQYF
J: TRBJ2-3; V: TRBV5-1; CDR3: CASSSRGRASFTDTQYF
J: TRBJ1-6; V: TRBV10-3; CDR3: CAIRESGIDAPLHF
J: TRBJ2-2; V: TRBV4-1; CDR3: CASSQARGLYGELFF
J: TRBJ1-4; V: TRBV27; CDR3: CASSYRRDSNEKLFF
J: TRBJ1-2; V: TRBV4-1; CDR3: CASSQAVGEYADGYTF
J: TRBJ1-1; V: TRBV28; CDR3: CASSLHQIMNTEAFF
J: TRBJ2-3; V: TRBV7-8; CDR3: CASSLGPGTGYTDTQYF
J: TRBJ2-1; V: TRBV4-2; CDR3: CASSQELAGGEQFF
J: TRBJ2-6; V: TRBV3-1; CDR3: CASRRDRGTGANVLTF
J: TRBJ2-5; V: TRBV11-3; CDR3: CASSLGVPGAKRETQYF
J: TRBJ2-1; V: TRBV7-8; CDR3: CASSLMDAGRGEQFF
J: TRBJ2-7; V: TRBV27; CDR3: CASSIAGSGGEQYF
J: TRBJ2-2; V: TRBV5-6; CDR3: CASRKDPMAGELFF
J: TRBJ2-7; V: TRBV3-1; CDR3: CASSFGLAGKLSYEQYF
J: TRBJ2-2; V: TRBV24-1; CDR3: CATSDHRLRLLNTGELFF